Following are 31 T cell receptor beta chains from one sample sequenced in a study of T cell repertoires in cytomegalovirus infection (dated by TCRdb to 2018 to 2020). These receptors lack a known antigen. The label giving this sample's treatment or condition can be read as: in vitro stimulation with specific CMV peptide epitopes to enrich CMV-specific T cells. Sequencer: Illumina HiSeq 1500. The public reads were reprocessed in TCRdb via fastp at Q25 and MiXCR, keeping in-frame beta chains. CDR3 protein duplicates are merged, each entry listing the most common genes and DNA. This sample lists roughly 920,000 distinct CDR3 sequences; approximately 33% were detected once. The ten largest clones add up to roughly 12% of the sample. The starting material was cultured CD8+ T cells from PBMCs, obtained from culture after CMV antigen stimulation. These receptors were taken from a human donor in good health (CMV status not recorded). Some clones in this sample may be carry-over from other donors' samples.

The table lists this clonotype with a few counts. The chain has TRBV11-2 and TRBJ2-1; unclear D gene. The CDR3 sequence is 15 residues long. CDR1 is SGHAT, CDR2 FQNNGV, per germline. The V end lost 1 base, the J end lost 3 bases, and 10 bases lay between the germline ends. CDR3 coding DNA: TGTGCCAGCAGCTTAGGAGGCAGCTTCTACAATGAGCAGTTCTTC. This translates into CASSLGGSFYNEQFF.

As DNA, the CDR3 is TGTGCCAGCAGCTTGGGGTTCGATAGCAATCAGCCCCAGCATTTT. Translated: CASSLGFDSNQPQHF. The chain combines TRBV5-5 with TRBJ1-5, with D hard to call. This CDR3 has 15 amino acids. Between the trimmed V and J ends, which lost 0 bases and 0 bases, there was a span of 7 bases. CDR1 is SGHKS, CDR2 YYEKEE, per germline (reference sequence).

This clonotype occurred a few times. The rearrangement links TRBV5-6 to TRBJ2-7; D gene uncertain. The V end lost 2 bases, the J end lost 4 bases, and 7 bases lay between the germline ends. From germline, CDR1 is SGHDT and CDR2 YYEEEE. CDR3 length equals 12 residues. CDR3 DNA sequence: TGTGCCAGCAGCTTCAGCCAATACGAGCAGTACGTC. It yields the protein CASSFSQYEQYV.

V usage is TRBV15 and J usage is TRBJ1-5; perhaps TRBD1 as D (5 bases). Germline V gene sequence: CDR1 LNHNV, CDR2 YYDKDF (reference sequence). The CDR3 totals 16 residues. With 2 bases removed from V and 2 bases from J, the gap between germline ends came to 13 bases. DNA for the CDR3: TGTGCCACCAGCAGAAACTTAGGGGTCGGCAATCAGCCCCAGCATTTT. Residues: CATSRNLGVGNQPQHF.

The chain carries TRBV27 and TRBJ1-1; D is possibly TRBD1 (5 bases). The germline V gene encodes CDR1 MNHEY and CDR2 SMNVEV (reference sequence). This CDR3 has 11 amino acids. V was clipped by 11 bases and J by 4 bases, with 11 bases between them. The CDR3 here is CAVLGGTEAFF. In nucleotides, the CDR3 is TGTGCCGTCTTGGGGGGCACTGAAGCTTTCTTT.

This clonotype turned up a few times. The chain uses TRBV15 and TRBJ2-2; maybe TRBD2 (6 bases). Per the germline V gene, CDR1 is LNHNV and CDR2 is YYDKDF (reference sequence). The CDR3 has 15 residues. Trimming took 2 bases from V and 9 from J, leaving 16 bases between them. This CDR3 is CATSRRREPQWELFF. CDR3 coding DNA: TGTGCCACCAGCAGAAGACGGGAGCCCCAGTGGGAGCTGTTTTTT.

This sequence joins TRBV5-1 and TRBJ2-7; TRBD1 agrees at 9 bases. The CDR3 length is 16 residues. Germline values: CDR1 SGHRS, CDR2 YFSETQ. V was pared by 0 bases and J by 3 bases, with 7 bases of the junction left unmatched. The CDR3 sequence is CASSLEGGTGNYEQYV. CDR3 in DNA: TGCGCCAGCAGCTTGGAAGGCGGGACAGGGAACTACGAGCAGTACGTC.

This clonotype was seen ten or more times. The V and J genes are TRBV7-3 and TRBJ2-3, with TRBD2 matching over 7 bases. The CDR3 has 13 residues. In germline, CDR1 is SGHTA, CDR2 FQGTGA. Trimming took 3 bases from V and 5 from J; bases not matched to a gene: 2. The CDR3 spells CASSFSSGDTQYF. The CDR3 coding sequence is TGTGCCAGCAGCTTTTCTAGCGGAGATACGCAGTATTTT.

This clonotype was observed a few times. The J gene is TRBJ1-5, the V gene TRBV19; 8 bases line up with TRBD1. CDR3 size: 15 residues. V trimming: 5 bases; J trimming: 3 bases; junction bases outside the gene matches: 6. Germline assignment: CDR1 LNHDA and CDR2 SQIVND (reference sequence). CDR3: CASSQADRDNQPQHF. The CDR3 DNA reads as TGTGCCAGTAGTCAGGCGGACAGGGACAATCAGCCCCAGCATTTT.

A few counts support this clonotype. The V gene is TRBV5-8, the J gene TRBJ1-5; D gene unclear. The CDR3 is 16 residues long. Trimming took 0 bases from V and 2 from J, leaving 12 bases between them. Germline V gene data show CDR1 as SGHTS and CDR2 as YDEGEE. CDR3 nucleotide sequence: TGTGCCAGCAGCTTGGTCAGTTTTCTCGGCAATCAGCCCCAGCATTTT. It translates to CASSLVSFLGNQPQHF.

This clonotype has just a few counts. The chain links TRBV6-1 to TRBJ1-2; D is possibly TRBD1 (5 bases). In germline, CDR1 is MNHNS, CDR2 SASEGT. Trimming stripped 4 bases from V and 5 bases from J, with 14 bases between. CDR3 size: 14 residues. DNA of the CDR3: TGTGCCAGCAGTGGGGACTTTTCCCCTTATGGCTACACCTTC. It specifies CASSGDFSPYGYTF.

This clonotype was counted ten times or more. The DNA of the CDR3 is TGTGCCAGCAGCTTGAACAGGGGTAGTGTCACTGAAGCTTTCTTT. Its protein product is CASSLNRGSVTEAFF. This chain links TRBV7-6 with TRBJ1-1; 7 positions agree with TRBD1. V dropped 3 bases and J dropped 4; count of bases not matched to a gene: 8. Germline assignment: CDR1 SGHVS and CDR2 FNYEAQ. This CDR3 region has 15 residues. Variable domain in full (rest from reference TRBV7-6 and TRBJ1-1): GAGVSQSPRYKVTKRGQDVALRCDPISGHVSLYWYRQALGQGPEFLTYFNYEAQQDKSGLPNDRFSAERPEGSISTLTIQRTEQRDSAMYRCASSLNRGSVTEAFFGQGTRLTVV.

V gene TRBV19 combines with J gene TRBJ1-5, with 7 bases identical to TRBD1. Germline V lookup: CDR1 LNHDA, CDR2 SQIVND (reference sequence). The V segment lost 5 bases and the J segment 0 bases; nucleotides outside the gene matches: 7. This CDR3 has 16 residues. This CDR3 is CASSANRGFSNQPQHF. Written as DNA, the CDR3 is TGTGCCAGTAGTGCGAACAGGGGTTTTAGCAATCAGCCCCAGCATTTT.

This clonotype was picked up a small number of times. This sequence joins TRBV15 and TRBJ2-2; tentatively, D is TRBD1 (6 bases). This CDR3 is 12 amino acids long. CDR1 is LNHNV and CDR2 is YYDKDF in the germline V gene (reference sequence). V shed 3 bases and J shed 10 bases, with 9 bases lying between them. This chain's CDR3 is CATSSGDTELFF. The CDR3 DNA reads TGTGCCACCAGCAGCGGGGACACGGAGCTGTTTTTT. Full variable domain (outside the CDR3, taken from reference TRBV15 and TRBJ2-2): DAMVIQNPRYQVTQFGKPVTLSCSQTLNHNVMYWYQQKSSQAPKLLFHYYDKDFNNEADTPDNFQSRRPNTSFCFLDIRSPGLGDTAMYLCATSSGDTELFFGEGSRLTVL.

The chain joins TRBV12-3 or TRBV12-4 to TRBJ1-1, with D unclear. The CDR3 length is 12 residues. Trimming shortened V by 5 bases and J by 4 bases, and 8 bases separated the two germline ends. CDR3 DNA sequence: TGTGCCAGCAGTGTAAGACGCACTGAAGCTTTCTTT. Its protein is CASSVRRTEAFF.

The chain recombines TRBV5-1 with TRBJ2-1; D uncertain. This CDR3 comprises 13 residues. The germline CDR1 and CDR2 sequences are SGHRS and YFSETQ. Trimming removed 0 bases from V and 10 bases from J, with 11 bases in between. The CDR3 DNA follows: TGCGCCAGCAGCTTGGACACCGTGAGGGAGCAGTTCTTC. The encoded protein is CASSLDTVREQFF.

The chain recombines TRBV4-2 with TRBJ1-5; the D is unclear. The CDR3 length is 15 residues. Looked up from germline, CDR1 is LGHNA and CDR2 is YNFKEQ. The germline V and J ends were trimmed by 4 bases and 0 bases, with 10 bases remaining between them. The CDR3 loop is CASSPQPISNQPQHF. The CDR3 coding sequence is TGTGCCAGCAGCCCCCAGCCCATTAGCAATCAGCCCCAGCATTTT.

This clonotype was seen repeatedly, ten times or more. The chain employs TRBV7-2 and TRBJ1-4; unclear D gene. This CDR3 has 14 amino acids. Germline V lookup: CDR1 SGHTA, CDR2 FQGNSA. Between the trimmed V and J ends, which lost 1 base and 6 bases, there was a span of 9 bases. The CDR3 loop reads CASSLEAVDEKLFF. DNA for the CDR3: TGTGCCAGCAGCTTAGAGGCAGTGGATGAAAAACTGTTTTTT.

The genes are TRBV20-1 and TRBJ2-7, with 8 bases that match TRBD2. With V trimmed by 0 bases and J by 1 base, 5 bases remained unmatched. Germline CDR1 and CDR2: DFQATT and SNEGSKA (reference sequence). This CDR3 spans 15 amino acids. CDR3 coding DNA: TGCAGTGCTAGAGATACGCGGGGGGATTCCTACGAGCAGTACGTC. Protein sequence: CSARDTRGDSYEQYV.

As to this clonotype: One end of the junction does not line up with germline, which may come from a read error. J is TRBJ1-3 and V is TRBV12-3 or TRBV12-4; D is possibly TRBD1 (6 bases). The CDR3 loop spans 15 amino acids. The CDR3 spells CVSSSGQFDGNTIYF. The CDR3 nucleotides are TGTGTCAGCAGTTCAGGACAGTTCGATGGAAACACCATATATTTT.

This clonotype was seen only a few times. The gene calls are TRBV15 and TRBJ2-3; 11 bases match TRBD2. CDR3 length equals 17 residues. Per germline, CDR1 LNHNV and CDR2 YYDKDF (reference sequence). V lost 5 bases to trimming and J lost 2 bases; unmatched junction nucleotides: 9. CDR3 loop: CATSRLGLAGATDTQYF. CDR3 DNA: TGTGCCACCAGCCGCCTCGGACTAGCGGGTGCCACAGATACGCAGTATTTT.

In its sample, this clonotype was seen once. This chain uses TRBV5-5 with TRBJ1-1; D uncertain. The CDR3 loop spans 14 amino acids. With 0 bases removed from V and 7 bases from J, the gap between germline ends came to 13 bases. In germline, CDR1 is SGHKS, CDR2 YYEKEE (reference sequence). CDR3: CASSLVSQAIEAFF. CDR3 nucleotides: TGTGCCAGCAGCTTGGTGAGTCAGGCGATTGAAGCTTTCTTT.

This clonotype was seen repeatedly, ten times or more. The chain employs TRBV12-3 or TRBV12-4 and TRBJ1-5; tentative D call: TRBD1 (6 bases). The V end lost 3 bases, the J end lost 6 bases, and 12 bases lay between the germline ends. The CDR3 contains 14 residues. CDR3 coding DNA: TGTGCCAGCAGTTTGGGGGGGCGCAGTCAGCCCCAGCATTTT. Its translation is CASSLGGRSQPQHF.

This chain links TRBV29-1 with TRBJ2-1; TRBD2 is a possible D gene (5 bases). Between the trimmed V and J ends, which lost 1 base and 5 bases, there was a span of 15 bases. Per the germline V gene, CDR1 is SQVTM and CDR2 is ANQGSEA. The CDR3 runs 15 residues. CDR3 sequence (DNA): TGCAGCGTTGAAGGGTTGCTAGCCGCCAACAATGAGCAGTTCTTC. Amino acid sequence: CSVEGLLAANNEQFF.

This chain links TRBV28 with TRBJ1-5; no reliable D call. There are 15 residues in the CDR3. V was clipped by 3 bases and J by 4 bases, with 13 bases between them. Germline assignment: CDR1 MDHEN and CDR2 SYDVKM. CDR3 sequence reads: CASSFPHKGNQPQHF. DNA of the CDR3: TGTGCCAGCAGTTTTCCCCACAAGGGAAATCAGCCCCAGCATTTT. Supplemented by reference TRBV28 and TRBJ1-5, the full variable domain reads DVKVTQSSRYLVKRTGEKVFLECVQDMDHENMFWYRQDPGLGLRLIYFSYDVKMKEKGDIPEGYSVSREKKERFSLILESASTNQTSMYLCASSFPHKGNQPQHFGDGTRLSIL.

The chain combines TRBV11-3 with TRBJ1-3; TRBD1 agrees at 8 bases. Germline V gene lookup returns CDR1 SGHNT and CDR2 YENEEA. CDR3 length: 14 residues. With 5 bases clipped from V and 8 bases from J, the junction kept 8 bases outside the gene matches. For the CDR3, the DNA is TGTGCCAGCAGCCGGACAGGGCGGACGGACACCATATATTTT. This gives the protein CASSRTGRTDTIYF.

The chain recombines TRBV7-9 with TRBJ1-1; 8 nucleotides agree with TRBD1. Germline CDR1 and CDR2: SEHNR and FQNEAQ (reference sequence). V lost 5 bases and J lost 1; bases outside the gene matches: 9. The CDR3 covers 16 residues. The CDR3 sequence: CASSRPGTGANTEAFF. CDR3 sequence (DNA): TGTGCCAGCAGCCGTCCCGGGACAGGAGCGAACACTGAAGCTTTCTTT.

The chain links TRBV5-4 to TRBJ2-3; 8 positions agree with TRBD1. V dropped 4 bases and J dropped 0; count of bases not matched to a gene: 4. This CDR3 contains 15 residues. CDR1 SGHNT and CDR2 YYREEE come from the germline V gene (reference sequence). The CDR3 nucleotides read TGTGCCAGCAGCGACAGGGGATCTAGCACAGATACGCAGTATTTT. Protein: CASSDRGSSTDTQYF.

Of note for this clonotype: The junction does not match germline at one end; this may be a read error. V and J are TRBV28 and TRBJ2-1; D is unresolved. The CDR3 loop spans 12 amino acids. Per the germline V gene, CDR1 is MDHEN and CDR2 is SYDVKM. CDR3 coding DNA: TGTGTCAGCTTAAGCTTCTACAATGAGCAGTTCTTC. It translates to CVSLSFYNEQFF.

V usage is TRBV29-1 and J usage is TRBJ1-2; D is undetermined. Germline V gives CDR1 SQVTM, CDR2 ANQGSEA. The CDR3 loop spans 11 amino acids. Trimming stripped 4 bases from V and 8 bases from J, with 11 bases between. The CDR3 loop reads CSVVEWGGYTF. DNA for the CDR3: TGCAGCGTTGTGGAGTGGGGAGGCTACACCTTC.

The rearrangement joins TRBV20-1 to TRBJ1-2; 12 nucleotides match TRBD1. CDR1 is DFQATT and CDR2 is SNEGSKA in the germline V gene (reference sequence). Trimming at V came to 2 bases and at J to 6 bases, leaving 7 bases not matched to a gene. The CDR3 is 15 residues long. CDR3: CSARKSGQGAHGYTF. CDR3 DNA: TGCAGTGCTAGAAAATCGGGACAGGGGGCCCATGGCTACACCTTC.